The 12 T cell receptor beta chains listed next were all sequenced from one sample in a study of T-cell memory formation after mild COVID-19. TCRdb analysed the 5' RACE reads with MiXCR anew, one entry per CDR3 protein. The sample yields a few hundred thousand distinct CDR3 sequences, 15% to 20% seen once. The material sequenced was PBMCs or a T cell subset sorted from them (not recorded which). These receptors originate from a man younger than 35 who had mild COVID-19 (a few samples of this study predate the infection). Cell type and time point are not known.

J is TRBJ1-1 and V is TRBV19; D unclear. In germline, CDR1 is LNHDA, CDR2 SQIVND (reference sequence). V gave up 10 bases and J gave up 9 bases, with 15 bases separating them. The CDR3 sequence is 11 residues long. The CDR3 protein is CATGRDGKAFF. CDR3 bases: TGTGCCACCGGACGAGACGGAAAAGCTTTCTTT.

The chain recombines TRBV12-3 or TRBV12-4 with TRBJ1-2, with D hard to call. The CDR3 contains 16 residues. V was cut by 0 bases and J by 5 bases, with 16 bases left in between. DNA for the CDR3: TGTGCCAGCAGTTTAGCGGGTCTATCAGCGGGTTATGGCTACACCTTC. It is translated as CASSLAGLSAGYGYTF.

This clonotype appeared once. The chain couples TRBV11-2 to TRBJ1-4; no definite D call. Trimming cost V 1 base and J 11 bases, with 5 bases left between them. The CDR3 extends over 11 amino acids. CDR1 is SGHAT and CDR2 is FQNNGV in the germline V gene. CDR3 coding DNA: TGTGCCAGCAGCTTAGGCAGGAAACTGTTTTTT. The encoded protein is CASSLGRKLFF.

The V call is TRBV20-1, the J call TRBJ1-5, with 11 bases aligning to TRBD1. Germline-derived CDR1 and CDR2 are DFQATT and SNEGSKA (reference sequence). CDR3 length: 17 amino acids. With V trimmed by 5 bases and J by 7 bases, 16 bases remained unmatched. CDR3 bases: TGCAGTGCTCGGCGGAGGTTCGGGACAGGGGGTTTACAGCCCCAGCATTTT. This gives the protein CSARRRFGTGGLQPQHF.

This clonotype occurred many times. V and J are TRBV5-1 and TRBJ2-1; perhaps TRBD2 as D (5 bases). The CDR3 is 14 amino acids. The germline V gene has CDR1 SGHRS and CDR2 YFSETQ. Trimming took off 7 bases at V and 2 bases at J, with 13 bases between the two ends. Here the CDR3 DNA reads TGCGCCAGCTTCACGAGCGGTACCTACAATGAGCAGTTCTTC. Its translation is CASFTSGTYNEQFF.

This clonotype has a handful of counts. This rearrangement joins TRBV27 to TRBJ1-1; no definite D call. The V gene's germline CDR1 is MNHEY and CDR2 SMNVEV (reference sequence). The CDR3 spans 13 residues. The V and J ends lost 2 bases and 2 bases respectively, with 6 bases between them. The CDR3 is CASSLKVNTEAFF. CDR3 coding DNA: TGTGCCAGCAGTTTAAAGGTTAACACTGAAGCTTTCTTT.

The chain has TRBV4-1 and TRBJ2-7, with 11 bases that match TRBD2. Germline assignment: CDR1 MGHRA and CDR2 YSYEKL. Losses at the gene ends were 2 bases for V and 4 bases for J; bases not matched to a gene: 13. The CDR3 extends over 18 amino acids. The CDR3 is CASSQPGRGSSGGYEQYF. In DNA, the CDR3 is TGCGCCAGCAGCCAACCGGGCAGGGGTTCTAGCGGGGGGTACGAGCAGTACTTC.

The count of this clonotype is one. This chain uses TRBV6-5 with TRBJ2-7; D is ambiguous. Germline V gene lookup returns CDR1 MNHEY and CDR2 SVGAGI. The V end lost 2 bases, the J end lost 1 base, and 6 bases lay between the germline ends. The CDR3 has 13 residues. In DNA form, the CDR3 reads TGTGCCAGCAGTTACGGCACTTCCTACGAGCAGTACTTC. It yields the protein CASSYGTSYEQYF.

This clonotype was found many times. This chain links TRBV4-3 with TRBJ2-5; 9 nucleotides agree with TRBD1. The CDR3 loop spans 15 amino acids. J lost 4 bases, V lost 1 base, and 4 bases had no gene match. Per germline, CDR1 LGHNA and CDR2 YSLEER. The CDR3 DNA follows: TGCGCCAGCAGCCAAGGACAGGGGGTAGGAGAGACCCAGTACTTC. Its translation: CASSQGQGVGETQYF.

V usage is TRBV27 and J usage is TRBJ1-2, with D possibly being TRBD1 (5 bases). Deletions cut 6 bases from V and 8 bases from J, with 16 bases between. Per germline, CDR1 MNHEY and CDR2 SMNVEV (reference sequence). The CDR3 covers 13 residues. The CDR3 DNA reads TGTGCCAGCAGGCCTAGGGGTATGGGCGGCTACACCTTC. This translates into CASRPRGMGGYTF.

Ten or more counts support this clonotype. The J gene is TRBJ2-6, the V gene TRBV27; D is ambiguous. The CDR3 is 15 residues long. CDR1 is MNHEY, CDR2 SMNVEV, per germline (reference sequence). The V gene lost 6 bases and the J gene lost 2 bases, with 11 bases spanning the gap. For the CDR3, the DNA is TGTGCCAGCAGCCATTACACTACTGGGGCCAACGTCCTGACTTTC. It translates to CASSHYTTGANVLTF.

This clonotype was seen repeatedly, ten times or more. The chain couples TRBV11-2 to TRBJ1-4; 11 bases line up with TRBD1. Germline CDR1 and CDR2: SGHAT and FQNNGV. V trimming: 4 bases; J trimming: 0 bases; junction bases outside the gene matches: 1. The CDR3 totals 16 residues. The CDR3 nucleotides are TGTGCCAGCAGCTGGGGACAGGGGGCAACTAATGAAAAACTGTTTTTT. This gives the protein CASSWGQGATNEKLFF.